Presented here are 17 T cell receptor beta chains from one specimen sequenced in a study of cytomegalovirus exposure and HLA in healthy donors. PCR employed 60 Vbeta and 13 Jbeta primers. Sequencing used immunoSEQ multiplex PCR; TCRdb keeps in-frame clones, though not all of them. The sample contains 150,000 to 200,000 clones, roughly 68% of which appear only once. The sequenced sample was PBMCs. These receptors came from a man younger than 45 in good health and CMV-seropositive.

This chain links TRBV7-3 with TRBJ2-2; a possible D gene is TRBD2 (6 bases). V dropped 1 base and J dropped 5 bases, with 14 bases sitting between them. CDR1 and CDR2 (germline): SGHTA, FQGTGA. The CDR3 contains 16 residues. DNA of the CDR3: TGTGCCAGCAGCTTAAATGCCGGGGGATCGACCGGGGAGCTGTTTTTT. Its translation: CASSLNAGGSTGELFF. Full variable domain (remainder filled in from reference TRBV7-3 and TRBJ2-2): GAGVSQTPSNKVTEKGKYVELRCDPISGHTALYWYRQSLGQGPEFLIYFQGTGAADDSGLPNDRFFAVRPEGSVSTLKIQRTERGDSAVYLCASSLNAGGSTGELFFGEGSRLTVL.

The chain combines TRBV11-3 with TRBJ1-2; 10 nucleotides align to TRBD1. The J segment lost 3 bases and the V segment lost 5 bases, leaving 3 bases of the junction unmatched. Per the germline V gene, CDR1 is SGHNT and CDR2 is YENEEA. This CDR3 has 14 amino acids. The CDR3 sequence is CASSPGTGDYGYTF. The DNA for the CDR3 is TGTGCCAGCAGCCCGGGGACAGGGGACTATGGCTACACCTTC.

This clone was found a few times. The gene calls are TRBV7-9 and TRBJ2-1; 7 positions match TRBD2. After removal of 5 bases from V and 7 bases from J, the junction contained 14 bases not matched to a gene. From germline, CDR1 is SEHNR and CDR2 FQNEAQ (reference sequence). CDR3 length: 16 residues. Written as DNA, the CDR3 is TGTGCCAGCAGCCCATCAAGCGGGAAGACAAAAAATGAGCAGTTCTTC. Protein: CASSPSSGKTKNEQFF.

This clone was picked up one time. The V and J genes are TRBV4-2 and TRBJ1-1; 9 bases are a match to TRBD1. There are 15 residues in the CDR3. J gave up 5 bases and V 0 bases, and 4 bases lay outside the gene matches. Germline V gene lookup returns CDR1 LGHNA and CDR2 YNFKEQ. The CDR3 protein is CASSQDLQGATEAFF. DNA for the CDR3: TGTGCCAGCAGCCAAGATCTACAGGGGGCGACTGAAGCTTTCTTT.

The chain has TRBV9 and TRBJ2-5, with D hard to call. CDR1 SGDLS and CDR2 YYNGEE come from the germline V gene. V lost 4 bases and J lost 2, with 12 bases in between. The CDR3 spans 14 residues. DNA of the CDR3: TGTGCCAGCAGCCCCCCCGAGCGACAAGAGACCCAGTACTTC. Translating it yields CASSPPERQETQYF.

The CDR3 region is CASSPPGDVSYNEQFF. For the CDR3, the DNA is TGTGCCAGCAGTCCGCCAGGGGATGTCTCCTACAATGAGCAGTTCTTC. This chain links TRBV27 with TRBJ2-1, with D possibly being TRBD1 (6 bases). CDR1 MNHEY and CDR2 SMNVEV come from the germline V gene (reference sequence). This CDR3 comprises 16 residues. With 5 bases removed from V and 0 bases from J, the gap between germline ends came to 14 bases.

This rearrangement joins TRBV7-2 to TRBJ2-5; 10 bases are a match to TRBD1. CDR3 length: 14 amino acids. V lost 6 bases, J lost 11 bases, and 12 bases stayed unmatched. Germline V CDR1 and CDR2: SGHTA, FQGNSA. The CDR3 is CASSHETGGLRQYF. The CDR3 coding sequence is TGTGCCAGCAGTCACGAGACAGGGGGCTTGCGACAGTACTTC.

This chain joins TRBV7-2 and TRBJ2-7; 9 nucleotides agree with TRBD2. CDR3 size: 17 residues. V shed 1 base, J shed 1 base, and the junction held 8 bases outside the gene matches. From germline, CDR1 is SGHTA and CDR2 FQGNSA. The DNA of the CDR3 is TGTGCCAGCAGCTTAGGTCCTAGCGGGATGGGGTCCTACGAGCAGTACTTC. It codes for CASSLGPSGMGSYEQYF.

For the CDR3, the DNA is TGTGCCAGCAGTTTGGGACAGCCGATTGAGGCCTACGAGCAGTACTTC. It yields the protein CASSLGQPIEAYEQYF. The chain recombines TRBV27 with TRBJ2-7; 7 bases are a match to TRBD1. J lost 2 bases, V lost 3 bases, and 10 bases had no gene match. The CDR3 runs 16 residues. CDR1 is MNHEY, CDR2 SMNVEV, per germline (reference sequence).

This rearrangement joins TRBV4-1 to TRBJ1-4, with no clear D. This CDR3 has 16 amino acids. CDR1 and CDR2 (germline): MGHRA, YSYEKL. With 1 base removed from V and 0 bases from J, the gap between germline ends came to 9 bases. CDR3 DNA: TGCGCCAGCAGCCAAGGTCCCTTTTCAACTAATGAAAAACTGTTTTTT. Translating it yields CASSQGPFSTNEKLFF.

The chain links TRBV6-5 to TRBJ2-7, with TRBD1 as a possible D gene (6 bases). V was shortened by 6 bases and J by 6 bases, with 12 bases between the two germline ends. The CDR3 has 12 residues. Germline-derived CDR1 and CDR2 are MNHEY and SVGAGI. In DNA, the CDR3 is TGTGCCAGCAGCAACAGGGTTACCGAGCAGTACTTC. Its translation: CASSNRVTEQYF.

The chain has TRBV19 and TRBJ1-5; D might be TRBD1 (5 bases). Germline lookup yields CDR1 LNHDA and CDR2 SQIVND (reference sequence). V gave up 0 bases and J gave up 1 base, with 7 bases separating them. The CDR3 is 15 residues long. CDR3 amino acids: CASSIDQGSNQPQHF. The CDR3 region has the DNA TGTGCCAGTAGTATAGACCAGGGAAGCAATCAGCCCCAGCATTTT.

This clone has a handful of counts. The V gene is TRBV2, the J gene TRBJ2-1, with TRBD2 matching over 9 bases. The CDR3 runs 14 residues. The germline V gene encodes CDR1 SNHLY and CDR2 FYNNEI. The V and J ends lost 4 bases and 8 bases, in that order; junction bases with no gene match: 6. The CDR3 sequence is CASSGLAAGDEQFF. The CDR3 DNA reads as TGTGCCAGCAGTGGACTAGCGGCTGGAGATGAGCAGTTCTTC.

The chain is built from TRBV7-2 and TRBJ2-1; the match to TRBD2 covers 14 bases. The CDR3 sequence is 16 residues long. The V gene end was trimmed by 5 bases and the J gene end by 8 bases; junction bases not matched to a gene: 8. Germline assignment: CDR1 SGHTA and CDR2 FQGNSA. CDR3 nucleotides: TGTGCCAGCAGCCCTGCGACTAGCGGGAGGGCTGATGAGCAGTTCTTC. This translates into CASSPATSGRADEQFF.

The CDR3 loop reads CASSYPGTGVEQFF. As DNA, the CDR3 is TGTGCCAGCAGTTACCCAGGTACAGGGGTTGAGCAGTTCTTC. The chain joins TRBV6-5 to TRBJ2-1, with TRBD1 matching over 7 bases. The V gene's germline CDR1 is MNHEY and CDR2 SVGAGI. The length of the CDR3 is 14 residues. V trimming: 2 bases; J trimming: 9 bases; junction bases outside the gene matches: 7.

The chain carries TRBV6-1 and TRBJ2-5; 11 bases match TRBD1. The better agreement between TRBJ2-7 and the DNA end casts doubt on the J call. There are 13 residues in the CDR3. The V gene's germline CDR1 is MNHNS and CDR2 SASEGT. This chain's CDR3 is CASLYGTGGEQYF. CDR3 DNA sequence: TGTGCCAGTTTATACGGGACAGGGGGCGAGCAGTACTTC.

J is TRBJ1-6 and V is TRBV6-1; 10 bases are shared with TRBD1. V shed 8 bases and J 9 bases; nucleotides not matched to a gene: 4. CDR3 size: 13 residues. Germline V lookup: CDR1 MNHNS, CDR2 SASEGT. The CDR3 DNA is TGTGCCAGCCGGGACAGGGGTCTTTCACCCCTCCACTTT. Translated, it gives CASRDRGLSPLHF.